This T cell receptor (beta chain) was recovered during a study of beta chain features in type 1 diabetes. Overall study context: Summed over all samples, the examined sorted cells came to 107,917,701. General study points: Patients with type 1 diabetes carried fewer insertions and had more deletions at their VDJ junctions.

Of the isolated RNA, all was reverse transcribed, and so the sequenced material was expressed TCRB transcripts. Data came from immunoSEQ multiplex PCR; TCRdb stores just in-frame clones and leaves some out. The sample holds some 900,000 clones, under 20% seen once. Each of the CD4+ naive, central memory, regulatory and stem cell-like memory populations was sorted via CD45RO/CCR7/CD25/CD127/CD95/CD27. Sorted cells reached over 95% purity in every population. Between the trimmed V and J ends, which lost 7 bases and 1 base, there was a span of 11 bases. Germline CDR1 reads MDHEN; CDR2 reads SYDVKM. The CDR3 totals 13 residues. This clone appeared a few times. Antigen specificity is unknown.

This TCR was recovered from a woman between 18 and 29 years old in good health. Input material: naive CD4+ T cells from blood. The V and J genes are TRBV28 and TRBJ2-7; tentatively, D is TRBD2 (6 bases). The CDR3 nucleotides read TGTGCCAGCACTGGCGGGGATTCCTACGAGCAGTACTTC. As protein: CASTGGDSYEQYF. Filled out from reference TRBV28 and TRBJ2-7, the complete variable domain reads DVKVTQSSRYLVKRTGEKVFLECVQDMDHENMFWYRQDPGLGLRLIYFSYDVKMKEKGDIPEGYSVSREKKERFSLILESASTNQTSMYLCASTGGDSYEQYFGPGTRLTVT.